This TCR beta chain was profiled in a study of blood T cell repertoires in COVID-19. About the research overall: Sites across the United States, Italy and Spain contributed samples from acute and convalescent COVID-19.

The participants were between 18 and 89 years old and came from under 25 US areas. Categorization into cohorts depended on clinical history that participants reported. In the authors' methods: Reference gene primers were amplified, and this amplification served to estimate nucleated cell counts. TCRdb's table, derived via immunoSEQ multiplex PCR, lists solely in-frame clones and lacks some. D and trimming come from the DNA, and the V and J calls and clone size come from that table. The sample records roughly 200,000 clones, less than 85% being singletons. This CDR3 has 16 amino acids. Germline V lookup: CDR1 MGHRA, CDR2 YSYEKL. V was shortened by 0 bases and J by 5 bases, with 16 bases between the two germline ends.

Specimen: PBMCs or T cells enriched from blood (not recorded which). This TCR was recovered from a woman aged 55-70 years with acute COVID-19. The chain is built from TRBV4-1 and TRBJ1-1; no clear D. The DNA for the CDR3 is TGCGCCAGCAGCCAAGAGTCTTTGGGCGGGAGGACTGAAGCTTTCTTT. It codes for CASSQESLGGRTEAFF.